This T cell receptor (beta chain) was sequenced in a study of beta chain features in type 1 diabetes. On the study more broadly: Across every sample, 100 million to 130 million sorted cells were examined in total.

A word on this clone: Its target is not known. This sample includes further DNA sequences coding for the same CDR3.

Germline V gene sequence: CDR1 SQVTM, CDR2 ANQGSEA. Trimming cost V 6 bases and J 1 base; bases outside gene matches: 3. This CDR3 is 14 amino acids long. Since all of the isolated RNA was reverse transcribed, expressed TCRB transcripts were what got sequenced. Reads from naive, central memory and regulatory T cell samples averaged around 3.5 million. The assay was immunoSEQ multiplex PCR, and TCRdb's table has in-frame clones only and misses some. The profile shows approximately 600,000 clones, 9.5% to 15% of them singletons. General study results and limits: A moderate, significant TCRB CDR3 shortening appeared in type 1 diabetes across four CD4+ subsets. cDNA-based reads could over-represent cells with high TCR expression. When VDJ junctions were examined, type 1 diabetes patients showed fewer insertions and more deletions.

The sequencing input was naive CD4+ T cells from blood. The chain recombines TRBV29-1 with TRBJ2-1; 10 bases fit TRBD1. The sequence was collected from a man aged 30 to 45 with type 1 diabetes. The CDR3 DNA reads TGCAGCGTCGACAGGGGGCTTTCCTACAATGAGCAGTTCTTC. It encodes CSVDRGLSYNEQFF.